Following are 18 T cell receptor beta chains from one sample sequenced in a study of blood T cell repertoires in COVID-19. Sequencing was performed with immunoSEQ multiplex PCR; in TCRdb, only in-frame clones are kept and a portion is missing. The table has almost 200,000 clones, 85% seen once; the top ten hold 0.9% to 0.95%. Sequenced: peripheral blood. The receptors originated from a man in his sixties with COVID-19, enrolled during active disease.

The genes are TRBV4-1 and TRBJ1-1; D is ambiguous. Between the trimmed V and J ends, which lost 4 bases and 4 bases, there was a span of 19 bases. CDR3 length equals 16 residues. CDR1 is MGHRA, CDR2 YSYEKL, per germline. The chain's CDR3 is CASSPILGIQLTEAFF. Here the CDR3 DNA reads TGCGCCAGCAGCCCCATCCTCGGGATACAACTCACTGAAGCTTTCTTT.

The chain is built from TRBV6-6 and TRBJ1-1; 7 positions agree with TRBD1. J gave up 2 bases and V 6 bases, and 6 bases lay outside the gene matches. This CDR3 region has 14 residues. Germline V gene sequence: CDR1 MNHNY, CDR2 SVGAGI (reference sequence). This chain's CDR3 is CASSSRQGNTEAFF. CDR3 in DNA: TGTGCCAGCAGCTCAAGACAGGGCAACACTGAAGCTTTCTTT.

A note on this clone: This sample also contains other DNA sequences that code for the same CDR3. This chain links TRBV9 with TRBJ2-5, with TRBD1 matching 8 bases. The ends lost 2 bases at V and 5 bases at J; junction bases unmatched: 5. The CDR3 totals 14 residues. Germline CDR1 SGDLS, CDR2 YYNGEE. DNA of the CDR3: TGTGCCAGCAGCGTCGACAGGGGAGCGGAGACCCAGTACTTC. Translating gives CASSVDRGAETQYF.

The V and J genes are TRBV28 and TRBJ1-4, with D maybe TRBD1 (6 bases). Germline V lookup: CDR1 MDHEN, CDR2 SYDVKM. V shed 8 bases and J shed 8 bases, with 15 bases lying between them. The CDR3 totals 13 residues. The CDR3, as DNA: TGTGCCAGCTATGACAGGATGCGGGAAAAACTGTTTTTT. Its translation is CASYDRMREKLFF.

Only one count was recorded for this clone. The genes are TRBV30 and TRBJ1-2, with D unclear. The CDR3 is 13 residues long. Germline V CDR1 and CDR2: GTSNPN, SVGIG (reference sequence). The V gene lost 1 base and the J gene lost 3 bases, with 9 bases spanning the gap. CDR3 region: CAWSGYIDYGYTF. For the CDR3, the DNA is TGTGCCTGGAGTGGGTATATAGACTATGGCTACACCTTC.

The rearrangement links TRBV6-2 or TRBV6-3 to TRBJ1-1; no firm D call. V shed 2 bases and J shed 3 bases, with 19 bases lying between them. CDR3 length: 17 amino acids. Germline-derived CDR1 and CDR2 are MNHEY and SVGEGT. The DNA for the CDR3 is TGTGCCAGCAGTTACCCTGGGCAACCGACTAGAGACACTGAAGCTTTCTTT. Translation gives CASSYPGQPTRDTEAFF.

CDR3 coding DNA: TGTGCCAGCAGCGTAGGACAGGGTATAACCTACGAGCAGTACTTC. Translating gives CASSVGQGITYEQYF. The rearrangement joins TRBV9 to TRBJ2-7; 7 nucleotides align to TRBD1. This CDR3 has 15 amino acids. The ends lost 0 bases at V and 2 bases at J; junction bases unmatched: 5. In germline, CDR1 is SGDLS, CDR2 YYNGEE.

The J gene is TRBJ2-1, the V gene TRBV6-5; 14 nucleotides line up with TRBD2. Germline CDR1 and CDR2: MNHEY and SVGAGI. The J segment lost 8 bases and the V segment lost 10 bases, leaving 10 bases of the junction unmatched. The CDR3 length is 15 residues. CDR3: CATLKGLAGDYEQFF. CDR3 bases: TGTGCCACCCTCAAGGGACTAGCGGGAGACTATGAGCAGTTCTTC.

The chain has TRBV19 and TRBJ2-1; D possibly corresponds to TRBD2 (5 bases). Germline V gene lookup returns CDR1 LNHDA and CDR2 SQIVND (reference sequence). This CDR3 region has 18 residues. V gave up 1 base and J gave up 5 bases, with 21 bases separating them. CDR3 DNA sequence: TGTGCCAGTAGTATAGGCGGACTTAGCCCTGGGCCCCACAATGAGCAGTTCTTC. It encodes CASSIGGLSPGPHNEQFF.

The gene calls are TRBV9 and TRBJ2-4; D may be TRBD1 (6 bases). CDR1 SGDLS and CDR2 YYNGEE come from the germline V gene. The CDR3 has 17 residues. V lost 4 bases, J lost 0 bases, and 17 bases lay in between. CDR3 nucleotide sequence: TGTGCCAGCAGCACACCGGTGGACAGTCTAGCCAAAAACATTCAGTACTTC. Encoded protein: CASSTPVDSLAKNIQYF.

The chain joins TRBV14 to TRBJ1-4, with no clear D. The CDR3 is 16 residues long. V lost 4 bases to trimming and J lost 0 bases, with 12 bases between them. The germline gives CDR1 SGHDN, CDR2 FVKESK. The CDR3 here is CASSRRRVATNEKLFF. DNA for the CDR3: TGTGCCAGCAGCCGGAGGAGGGTAGCAACTAATGAAAAACTGTTTTTT. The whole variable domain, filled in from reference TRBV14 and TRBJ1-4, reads EAGVTQFPSHSVIEKGQTVTLRCDPISGHDNLYWYRRVMGKEIKFLLHFVKESKQDESGMPNNRFLAERTGGTYSTLKVQPAELEDSGVYFCASSRRRVATNEKLFFGSGTQLSVL.

CDR3 sequence (DNA): TGTGCCACCAGGTCTAGCGGAACCTACAATGAGCAGTTCTTC. Translating gives CATRSSGTYNEQFF. This chain connects TRBV24-1 to TRBJ2-1, with 7 positions matching TRBD2. Looked up from germline, CDR1 is KGHDR and CDR2 is SFDVKD. The CDR3 covers 14 residues. The V and J ends lost 7 bases and 2 bases, in that order; junction bases with no gene match: 4.

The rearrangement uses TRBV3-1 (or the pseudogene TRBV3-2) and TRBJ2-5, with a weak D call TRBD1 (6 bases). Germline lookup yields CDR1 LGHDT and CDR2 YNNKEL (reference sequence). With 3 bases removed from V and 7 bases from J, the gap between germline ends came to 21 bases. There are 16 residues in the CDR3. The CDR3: CASSHTGQTRGTTQYF. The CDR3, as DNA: TGTGCCAGCAGCCACACCGGACAGACCCGAGGGACGACCCAGTACTTC.

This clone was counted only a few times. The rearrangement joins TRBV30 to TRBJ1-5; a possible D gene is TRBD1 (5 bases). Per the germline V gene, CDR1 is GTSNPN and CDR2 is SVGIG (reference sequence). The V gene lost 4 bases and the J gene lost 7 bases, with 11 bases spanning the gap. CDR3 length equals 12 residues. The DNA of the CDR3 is TGTGCCTGGACCAGCGGGGGGCAGCCCCAGCATTTT. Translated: CAWTSGGQPQHF.

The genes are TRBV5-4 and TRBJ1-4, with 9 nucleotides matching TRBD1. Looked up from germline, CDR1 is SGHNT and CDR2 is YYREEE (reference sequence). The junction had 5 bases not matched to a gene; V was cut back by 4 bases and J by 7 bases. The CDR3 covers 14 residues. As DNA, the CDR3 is TGTGCCAGCAGCGAGGGACAGGGAATTGAAAAACTGTTTTTT. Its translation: CASSEGQGIEKLFF.

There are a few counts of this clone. CDR3 nucleotide sequence: TGTGCCAGCAGCCGAGGGACAGGGCTTTACAATGAGCAGTTCTTC. As protein: CASSRGTGLYNEQFF. This chain links TRBV7-6 with TRBJ2-1; 9 bases fit TRBD1. Germline CDR1 is SGHVS and CDR2 is FNYEAQ. Losses at the gene ends were 5 bases for V and 4 bases for J; bases not matched to a gene: 6. The CDR3 contains 15 residues.

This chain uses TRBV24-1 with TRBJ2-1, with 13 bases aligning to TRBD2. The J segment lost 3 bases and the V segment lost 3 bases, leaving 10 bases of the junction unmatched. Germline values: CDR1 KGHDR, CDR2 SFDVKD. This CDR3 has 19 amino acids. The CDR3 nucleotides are TGTGCCACCAGTGATGGGAAAGTGAGGACTAGCGGGAGCTACAATGAGCAGTTCTTC. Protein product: CATSDGKVRTSGSYNEQFF.

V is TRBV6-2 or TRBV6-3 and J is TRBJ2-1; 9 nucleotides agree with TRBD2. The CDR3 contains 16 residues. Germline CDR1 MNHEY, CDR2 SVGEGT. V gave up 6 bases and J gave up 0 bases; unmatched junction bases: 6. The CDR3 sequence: CASSERLAASYNEQFF. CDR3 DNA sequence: TGTGCCAGCAGCGAGAGACTAGCGGCCTCCTACAATGAGCAGTTCTTC.